This T cell receptor (beta chain) was obtained from a study of T-cell memory formation after mild COVID-19. As for the study in general: TCR clustering was largely donor specific.

V shed 7 bases and J shed 0 bases, with 14 bases lying between them. The CDR3 runs to 14 residues. Germline assignment: CDR1 SQVTM and CDR2 ANQGSEA. Using constant-segment primers, 5'RACE produced TCR alpha and TCR beta cDNA libraries carrying sample barcodes and UMIs. TCRdb ran MiXCR on the 5' RACE reads and lists one entry per CDR3 protein. The sample consists of approximately 390,000 distinct CDR3 sequences, around a sixth of them appearing once. Only a few counts were recorded for this clonotype. The receptor comes from a man between 18 and 35 years old who had mild COVID-19 (a few samples of this study predate the infection). Cell type and time point are not known. The material sequenced was PBMCs or a T cell subset sorted from them (not recorded which). This sequence joins TRBV29-1 and TRBJ2-3; D uncertain. The chain's CDR3 is CSADAPPSTDTQYF. CDR3 nucleotide sequence: TGCAGCGCCGACGCACCACCCAGCACAGATACGCAGTATTTT.